This TCR beta chain was recorded in a study of post-analysis software for immune sequencing data. Study-wide background: In terms of disease course, relapsing-remitting, secondary progressive and progressive-relapsing multiple sclerosis were included.

After removal of 4 bases from V and 0 bases from J, the junction contained 5 bases not matched to a gene. This CDR3 contains 17 residues. Germline V CDR1 and CDR2: MGHRA, YSYEKL. This clonotype was seen only once. Its antigen is not identified. The TCR beta cDNA libraries carried unique molecular identifiers. TCRdb ran MiXCR on the PCR reads and lists one entry per CDR3 protein. The repertoire has about 430,000 distinct CDR3 sequences, 39% of them found once; the top ten carry approximately 7.7%. Study findings and constraints: When the samples were clustered directly with F measure, those that had been prepared in the same batch showed strong co-clustering. Controls showed significantly higher normalized Chao1 diversity than did multiple sclerosis patients. TRBV5-6, TRBV5-1 and TRBV20-1 were among several TRBV segments more frequent in patients than controls.

The source is a girl aged 2 to 10 with multiple sclerosis. The sample was blood. The chain uses TRBV4-1 and TRBJ2-4, with 11 bases fitting TRBD2. The CDR3 DNA is TGCGCCAGCAGCCCTCTACTAGCGGGGGCAGCCAAAAACATTCAGTACTTC. Its protein is CASSPLLAGAAKNIQYF.